This T cell receptor beta chain stems from a study of spatial heterogeneity in lung cancer (dated by TCRdb to between 2017 and 2020). The study in broad terms: The donors were some 70 patients from the lung TRACERx cohort who had early-stage, untreated non-small cell lung cancer. The study linked features of the TCR repertoire to counts of nonsynonymous mutations, which were determined by whole-exome sequencing of tumor tissue. The study quantitatively compared TCR alpha and beta repertoires across multiple tumor regions, matched nontumor lung and blood in non-small cell lung cancer. In the raw uncorrected reads, each unique combination of TCR and UMI appeared more than ten times on average. At surgery, both alpha and beta chains were TCR-sequenced in about 200 tumor regions, approximately 64 matched nontumor lung samples and just over 55 PBMC samples. Beta-chain transcripts were consistently detected in greater numbers than alpha-chain transcripts, which likely reflected higher beta-chain transcript abundance. Follow-up PBMC samples were sequenced whenever the samples were available, and the median time to follow-up was 2 to 3 years after resection. What the work shows at the level of the full study, not this receptor alone: Comparisons of baseline and follow-up blood repertoires included only 14 to 15 patients. Ubiquitous expanded tumor TCRs were detected in blood more often at tumor resection than at routine follow-up. Additional single-cell paired TCR alpha and beta sequencing was considered necessary to confirm, at a functional level, the hypothesis that regional TCRs recognize regional mutations.

The library was obtained by 5' RACE. The instrument given in TCRdb is NextSeq 500. The TCR library protocol attached a unique molecular identifier to each TCR cDNA molecule to allow correction of PCR and sequencing errors. From the authors' description of their analysis: Decombinator tools were used for TCR identification, UMI-based error correction and CDR3 extraction. TCRs above a frequency of 2 per 1,000, corresponding to the top 1% of the tumor frequency distribution, were defined as expanded. Renyi diversity was calculated using the R vegan package after each repertoire was subsampled 100 times to 5,000 TCRs. CDR3 similarity networks were built from amino acid triplet string-kernel similarity, connecting CDR3s with pairwise similarity above 0.82. Starting from the raw public reads, TCRdb applied fastp trimming at Q25, assembled clones with MiXCR and retained in-frame beta chains. All rows with the same CDR3 protein become a single entry with the most common DNA and genes. It is TCRdb's table, rather than the study itself, that gives the V and J calls and clone size. The sample table holds tens of thousands of distinct CDR3 sequences, of which roughly 21% were seen once. Less than 25% of the sample is taken by the ten largest.

V is cut back by 0 bases and J by 0 bases, with 2 bases in the junction unmatched. The cysteine opens and the phenylalanine closes a CDR3 of 16 amino acids. Only CDR3 DNA remains: 48 bases, in frame from the first base. Based on the germline V gene, the CDR1 and CDR2 sequences are ENHRY and SYGVKD. Comments on this clonotype: Its target antigen remains unknown. No per-base quality is available; no much larger clone lies one base away.

Per the publication, the time point label means: blood at routine non-recurrence follow-up after resection. Whole RNA extracted from tumor and nontumor lung tissue, or from cryopreserved PBMC samples, was used for TCR sequencing without cell sorting. A patient was chosen for TCR sequencing only when enough RNA was available from at least two tumor regions. This receptor chain uses TRBV10-3 and TRBJ1-1; 9 bases in the middle match TRBD1. The receptor's source is a male donor with early-stage non-small cell lung cancer. Sequenced here: PBMCs, sampled at follow-up. The CDR3 corresponds to CAISESWDRVNTEAFF. The sequenced DNA: TGTGCCATCAGTGAGTCGTGGGACAGGGTGAACACTGAAGCTTTCTTT.